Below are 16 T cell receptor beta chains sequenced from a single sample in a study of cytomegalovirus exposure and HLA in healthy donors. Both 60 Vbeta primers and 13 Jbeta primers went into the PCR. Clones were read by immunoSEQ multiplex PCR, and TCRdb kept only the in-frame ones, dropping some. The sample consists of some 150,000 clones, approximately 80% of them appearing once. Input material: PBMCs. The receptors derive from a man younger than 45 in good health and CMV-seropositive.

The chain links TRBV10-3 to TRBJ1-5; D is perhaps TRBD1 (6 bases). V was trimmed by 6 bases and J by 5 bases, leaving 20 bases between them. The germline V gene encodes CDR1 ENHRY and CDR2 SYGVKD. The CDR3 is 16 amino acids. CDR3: CAISSGGAGADQPQHF. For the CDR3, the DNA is TGTGCCATCAGCTCTGGGGGGGCAGGTGCGGATCAGCCCCAGCATTTT.

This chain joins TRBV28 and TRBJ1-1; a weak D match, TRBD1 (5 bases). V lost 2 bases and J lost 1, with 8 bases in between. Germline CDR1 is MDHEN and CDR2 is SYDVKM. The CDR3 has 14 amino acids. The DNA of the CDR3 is TGTGCCAGCAGTTTACGGGGGGGGAACACTGAAGCTTTCTTT. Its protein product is CASSLRGGNTEAFF.

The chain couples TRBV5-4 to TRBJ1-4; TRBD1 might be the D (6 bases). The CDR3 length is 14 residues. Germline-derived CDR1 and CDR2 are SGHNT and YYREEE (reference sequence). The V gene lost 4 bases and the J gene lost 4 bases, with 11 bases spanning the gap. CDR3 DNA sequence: TGTGCCAGCAGCCCCGACAGGATTAATGAAAAACTGTTTTTT. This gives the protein CASSPDRINEKLFF.

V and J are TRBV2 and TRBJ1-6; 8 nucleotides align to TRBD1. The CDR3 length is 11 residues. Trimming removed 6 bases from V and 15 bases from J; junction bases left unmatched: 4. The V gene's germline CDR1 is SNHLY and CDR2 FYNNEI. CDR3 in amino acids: CASRTGGHLHF. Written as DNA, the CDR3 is TGTGCCAGCAGAACAGGGGGTCACCTCCACTTT.

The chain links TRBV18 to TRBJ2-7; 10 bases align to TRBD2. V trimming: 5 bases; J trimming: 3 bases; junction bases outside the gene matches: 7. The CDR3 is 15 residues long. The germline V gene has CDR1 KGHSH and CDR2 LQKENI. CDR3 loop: CASSIGTSESYEQYF. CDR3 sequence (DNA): TGTGCCAGCTCAATAGGGACTAGCGAGAGCTACGAGCAGTACTTC.

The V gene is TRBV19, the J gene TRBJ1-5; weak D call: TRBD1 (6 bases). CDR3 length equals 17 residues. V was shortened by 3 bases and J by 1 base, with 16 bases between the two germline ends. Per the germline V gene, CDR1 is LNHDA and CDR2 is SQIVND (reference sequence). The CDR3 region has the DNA TGTGCCAGTAGTATCCCCGGGGGGACATTGAGCAATCAGCCCCAGCATTTT. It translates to CASSIPGGTLSNQPQHF. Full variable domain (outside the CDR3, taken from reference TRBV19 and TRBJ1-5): DGGITQSPKYLFRKEGQNVTLSCEQNLNHDAMYWYRQDPGQGLRLIYYSQIVNDFQKGDIAEGYSVSREKKESFPLTVTSAQKNPTAFYLCASSIPGGTLSNQPQHFGDGTRLSIL.

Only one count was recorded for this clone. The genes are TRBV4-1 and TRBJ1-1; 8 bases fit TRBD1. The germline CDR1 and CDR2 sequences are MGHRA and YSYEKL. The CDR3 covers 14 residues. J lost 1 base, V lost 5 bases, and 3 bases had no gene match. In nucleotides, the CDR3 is TGCGCCAGCAGCTCCGGGACAGGGAACACTGAAGCTTTCTTT. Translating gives CASSSGTGNTEAFF.

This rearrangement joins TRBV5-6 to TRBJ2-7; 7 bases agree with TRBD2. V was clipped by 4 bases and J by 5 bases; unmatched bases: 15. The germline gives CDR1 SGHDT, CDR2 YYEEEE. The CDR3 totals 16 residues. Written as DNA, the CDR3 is TGTGCCAGCAGCAGCAGGGCCGGGAGGCCCCCTGACGAGCAGTACTTC. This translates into CASSSRAGRPPDEQYF. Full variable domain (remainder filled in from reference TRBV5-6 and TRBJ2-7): DAGVTQSPTHLIKTRGQQVTLRCSPKSGHDTVSWYQQALGQGPQFIFQYYEEEERQRGNFPDRFSGHQFPNYSSELNVNALLLGDSALYLCASSSRAGRPPDEQYFGPGTRLTVT.

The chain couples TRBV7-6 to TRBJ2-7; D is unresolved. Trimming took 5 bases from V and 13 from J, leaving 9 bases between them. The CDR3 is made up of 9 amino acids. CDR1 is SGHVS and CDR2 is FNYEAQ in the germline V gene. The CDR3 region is CASSPPRYF. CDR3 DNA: TGTGCCAGCAGCCCTCCGCGATACTTC.

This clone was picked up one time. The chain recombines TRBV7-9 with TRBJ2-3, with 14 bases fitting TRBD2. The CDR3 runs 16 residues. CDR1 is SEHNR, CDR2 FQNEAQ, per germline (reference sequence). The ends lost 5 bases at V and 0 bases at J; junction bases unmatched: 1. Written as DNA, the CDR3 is TGTGCCAGCAGCCGACTAGCGGGGGGGAGCACAGATACGCAGTATTTT. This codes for CASSRLAGGSTDTQYF.

CDR3 loop: CASSFPSSRTDTQYF. CDR3 coding DNA: TGTGCCAGCAGCTTCCCCTCCTCGCGGACAGATACGCAGTATTTT. The V gene is TRBV7-3, the J gene TRBJ2-3, with unresolved D. There are 15 residues in the CDR3. Germline CDR1 reads SGHTA; CDR2 reads FQGTGA. Deletions cut 3 bases from V and 3 bases from J, with 13 bases between. The full variable domain, rest sourced from reference TRBV7-3 and TRBJ2-3, is GAGVSQTPSNKVTEKGKYVELRCDPISGHTALYWYRQSLGQGPEFLIYFQGTGAADDSGLPNDRFFAVRPEGSVSTLKIQRTERGDSAVYLCASSFPSSRTDTQYFGPGTRLTVL.

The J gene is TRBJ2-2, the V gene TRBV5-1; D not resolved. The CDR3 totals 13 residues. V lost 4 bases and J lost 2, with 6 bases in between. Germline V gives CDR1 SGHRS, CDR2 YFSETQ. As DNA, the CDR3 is TGCGCCAGCAGCCTACTTAACACCGGGGAGCTGTTTTTT. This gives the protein CASSLLNTGELFF.

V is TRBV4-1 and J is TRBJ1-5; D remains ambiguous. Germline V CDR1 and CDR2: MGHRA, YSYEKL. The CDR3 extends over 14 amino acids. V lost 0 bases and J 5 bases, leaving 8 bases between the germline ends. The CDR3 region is CASSQEGVDQPQHF. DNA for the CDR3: TGCGCCAGCAGCCAAGAGGGAGTCGATCAGCCCCAGCATTTT.

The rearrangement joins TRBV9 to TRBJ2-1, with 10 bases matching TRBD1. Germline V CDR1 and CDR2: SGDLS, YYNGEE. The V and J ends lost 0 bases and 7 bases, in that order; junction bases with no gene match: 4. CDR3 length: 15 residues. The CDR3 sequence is CASSVEGQGLNEQFF. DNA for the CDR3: TGTGCCAGCAGCGTAGAGGGACAGGGGTTGAATGAGCAGTTCTTC.

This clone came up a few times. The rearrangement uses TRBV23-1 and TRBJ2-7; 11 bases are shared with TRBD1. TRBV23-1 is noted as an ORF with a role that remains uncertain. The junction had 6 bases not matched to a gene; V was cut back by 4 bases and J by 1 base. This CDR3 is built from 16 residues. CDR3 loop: CASSPRGTGGSYEQYF. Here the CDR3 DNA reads TGCGCCAGCAGTCCCCGGGGGACAGGGGGTTCCTACGAGCAGTACTTC.

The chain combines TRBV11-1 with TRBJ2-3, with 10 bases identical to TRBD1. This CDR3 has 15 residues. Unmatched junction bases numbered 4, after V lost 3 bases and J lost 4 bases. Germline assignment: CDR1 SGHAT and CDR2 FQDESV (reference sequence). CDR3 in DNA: TGTGCCAGCAGCTTCCGGGACAGGGGTCCAGATACGCAGTATTTT. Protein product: CASSFRDRGPDTQYF.